These 13 T cell receptor beta chains were all obtained from the same sample, sequenced in a study of blood T cell repertoires in COVID-19 (dated by TCRdb to 2018 to 2021). The library was produced with the immunoSEQ multiplex PCR assay. Entries here come from immuneACCESS through TCRdb and include only in-frame sequences with V and J called. Some clones fail to appear in such tables; in the studies checked, an unresolved V gene covers under half of the shortfall, and the cause of the remainder is unknown. A total of under 150,000 clones appear in this sample, around 82% of them only once. In total, the top ten clones hold approximately 4% of the sample. The specimen sequenced was PBMCs or T cells enriched from blood (not recorded which). The receptors were sampled from a man between 50 and 59 years old in a cohort exposed to, infected with or recovered from COVID-19 (not recorded which).

V usage is TRBV19 and J usage is TRBJ2-7; D perhaps matches TRBD2 (6 bases). The CDR3 has 14 amino acids. V was clipped by 1 base and J by 1 base, with 8 bases between them. CDR1 is LNHDA and CDR2 is SQIVND in the germline V gene (reference sequence). The CDR3 sequence is CASSIVGGSYEQYF. The CDR3 DNA is TGTGCCAGTAGTATAGTCGGGGGTTCCTACGAGCAGTACTTC.

J is TRBJ2-7 and V is TRBV28, with 10 nucleotides matching TRBD2. V dropped 6 bases and J dropped 4; count of bases not matched to a gene: 15. From germline, CDR1 is MDHEN and CDR2 SYDVKM. This CDR3 contains 17 residues. CDR3 bases: TGTGCCAGCAGGCCGGCTCCTCTAGCGGGAGAAATGTACGAGCAGTACTTC. Translation: CASRPAPLAGEMYEQYF.

The chain recombines TRBV19 with TRBJ1-3, with 8 nucleotides matching TRBD1. V was pared by 6 bases and J by 1 base, with 5 bases of the junction left unmatched. The germline V gene has CDR1 LNHDA and CDR2 SQIVND (reference sequence). The CDR3 runs 15 residues. The CDR3 nucleotides read TGTGCCAGTAGACGACAGGGGTCTTCTGGAAACACCATATATTTT. Amino acids: CASRRQGSSGNTIYF.

The gene calls are TRBV11-2 and TRBJ1-1; D is uncertain. The CDR3 has 14 residues. V lost 2 bases to trimming and J lost 4 bases, with 11 bases between them. The V gene's germline CDR1 is SGHAT and CDR2 FQNNGV. CDR3 loop: CASSLSLWPTEAFF. CDR3 nucleotides: TGTGCCAGCAGCTTAAGTCTGTGGCCCACTGAAGCTTTCTTT.

The chain uses TRBV9 and TRBJ1-3; 7 bases match TRBD1. Germline V CDR1 and CDR2: SGDLS, YYNGEE. The CDR3 totals 16 residues. J gave up 4 bases and V 4 bases, and 11 bases lay outside the gene matches. The CDR3 loop reads CASSTRPDREGNTIYF. The CDR3 region has the DNA TGTGCCAGCAGCACCCGCCCCGACAGGGAGGGAAACACCATATATTTT.

V usage is TRBV5-4 and J usage is TRBJ2-5, with TRBD2 identical over 10 bases. Germline lookup yields CDR1 SGHNT and CDR2 YYREEE (reference sequence). V dropped 4 bases and J dropped 5; count of bases not matched to a gene: 8. The CDR3 sequence is 15 residues long. The CDR3 protein is CASSPGLAFAETQYF. The CDR3 DNA reads TGTGCCAGCAGCCCGGGACTAGCGTTCGCGGAGACCCAGTACTTC.

The CDR3 reads CASSSRGGLATNEKLFF. CDR3 in DNA: TGTGCCAGCAGCTCCCGAGGCGGGTTGGCAACTAATGAAAAACTGTTTTTT. The chain couples TRBV28 to TRBJ1-4; D gene ambiguous. This CDR3 has 17 residues. The V gene lost 6 bases and the J gene lost 0 bases, with 17 bases spanning the gap. Germline assignment: CDR1 MDHEN and CDR2 SYDVKM.

The J gene is TRBJ1-6, the V gene TRBV12-3 or TRBV12-4; no reliable D call. The CDR3 totals 13 residues. Between the trimmed V and J ends, which lost 8 bases and 10 bases, there was a span of 15 bases. CDR3 region: CASSRSGDSPLHF. CDR3 nucleotides: TGTGCCAGCTCCCGCTCAGGTGACTCACCCCTCCACTTT.

The chain carries TRBV2 and TRBJ2-2; 10 nucleotides align to TRBD2. The CDR3 runs to 15 residues. Germline lookup yields CDR1 SNHLY and CDR2 FYNNEI. With V trimmed by 8 bases and J by 6 bases, 9 bases remained unmatched. The CDR3 DNA follows: TGTGCCAGCGGGAGACTAGCGGGTGGGTCCGGGGAGCTGTTTTTT. As protein: CASGRLAGGSGELFF.

The chain couples TRBV7-2 to TRBJ2-3, with 8 nucleotides matching TRBD2. The CDR3 sequence is 15 residues long. The V gene end was trimmed by 2 bases and the J gene end by 5 bases; junction bases not matched to a gene: 6. Germline V gene lookup returns CDR1 SGHTA and CDR2 FQGNSA. DNA for the CDR3: TGTGCCAGCAGCTTAAGGGGCGGGGGGCGAGATACGCAGTATTTT. It is translated as CASSLRGGGRDTQYF.

This clone was observed a single time. The rearrangement uses TRBV5-1 and TRBJ2-5, with TRBD1 as a possible D gene (6 bases). Trimming cost V 4 bases and J 5 bases, with 15 bases left between them. Germline V gene lookup returns CDR1 SGHRS and CDR2 YFSETQ. The CDR3 is 14 amino acids. The chain's CDR3 is CASSPTGHSETQYF. DNA of the CDR3: TGCGCCAGCAGCCCGACAGGCCATTCGGAGACCCAGTACTTC.

The chain is built from TRBV5-6 and TRBJ2-1; tentative D call: TRBD2 (5 bases). The V and J ends lost 7 bases and 5 bases respectively, with 22 bases between them. In germline, CDR1 is SGHDT, CDR2 YYEEEE. The CDR3 has 16 amino acids. The CDR3 reads CASGLAAGPANNEQFF. The CDR3 bases are TGTGCCAGCGGACTCGCCGCGGGTCCGGCCAACAATGAGCAGTTCTTC.

This clone turned up a few times. The rearrangement uses TRBV13 and TRBJ1-3, with TRBD1 identical over 7 bases. Germline V gene lookup returns CDR1 PRHDT and CDR2 FYEKMQ (reference sequence). This CDR3 is 15 amino acids long. The junction had 5 bases not matched to a gene; V was cut back by 3 bases and J by 3 bases. This CDR3 reads CASSLRGQGGNTIYF. The DNA of the CDR3 is TGTGCCAGCAGCTTGAGGGGGCAGGGTGGAAACACCATATATTTT.